A selection of T cell receptor beta chains follows, all from one sample in a study of T cells in Graves' hyperthyroidism and ophthalmopathy. A single record per CDR3 protein comes from TCRdb applying MiXCR to the multiplex PCR reads. The table shows some 600,000 distinct CDR3 sequences, with over 11% occurring only once. Input material: blood. The receptors derive from a woman aged 25-40 years with Graves' hyperthyroidism that later progressed to Graves' ophthalmopathy. Each CDR3 is given with its conserved first and last residue. The D gene is left open where the match is weak. Clone size is shown for a subset of rows, as once, few, many or a class of expanded clone.

v_call	j_call	d_call	cdr3_length	clone_size	cdr3_aa	cdr3_nt
TRBV10-3	TRBJ1-4	TRBD1	13	many	CARQGSNDEKLFF	TGTGCCAGACAGGGGTCAAATGATGAAAAACTGTTTTTT
TRBV6-1	TRBJ2-3	TRBD2	15	-	CASSPISGRADTQYF	TGTGCCAGCAGCCCAATCAGCGGGAGGGCAGATACGCAGTATTTT
TRBV6-1	TRBJ2-7	TRBD2	14	-	CASSEVAGDYEQYF	TGTGCCAGCAGTGAGGTAGCGGGAGATTACGAGCAGTACTTC
TRBV3-1	TRBJ1-1	-	14	many	CASSPAGATTEAFF	TGTGCCAGCAGCCCAGCCGGGGCGACCACTGAAGCTTTCTTT
TRBV6-2/TRBV6-3	TRBJ2-1	-	14	few	CASSDYDGRDEQFF	TGTGCCAGCAGTGACTATGACGGACGGGATGAGCAGTTCTTC
TRBV20-1	TRBJ1-4	-	14	-	CSFSRGPYNEKLFF	TGCAGTTTTAGCCGGGGGCCGTATAATGAAAAACTGTTTTTT
TRBV27	TRBJ2-1	-	16	-	CASSLGPSGVYNEQFF	TGTGCCAGCAGTTTAGGGCCCAGCGGAGTATACAATGAGCAGTTCTTC
TRBV30	TRBJ1-2	-	13	many	CAWSVGGAYGYTF	TGTGCCTGGAGTGTTGGGGGAGCCTATGGCTACACCTTC
TRBV19	TRBJ1-5	TRBD1	15	-	CASSDQGEGNQPQHF	TGTGCCAGTAGTGACCAGGGGGAGGGGAATCAGCCCCAGCATTTT
TRBV9	TRBJ2-1	TRBD2	15	few	CASSVSSGIYNEQFF	TGTGCCAGCAGCGTTTCAAGCGGGATTTACAATGAGCAGTTCTTC
TRBV5-5	TRBJ2-3	-	15	few	CASSLFLAPTDTQYF	TGTGCCAGCAGCTTGTTCCTAGCTCCCACAGATACGCAGTATTTT
TRBV20-1	TRBJ1-2	-	15	-	CSARDLGTTRDGYTF	TGCAGTGCTAGAGATCTCGGAACGACAAGGGATGGCTACACCTTC
TRBV6-1	TRBJ2-6	-	15	many	CAGSTEPSGANVLTF	TGTGCAGGGAGCACGGAACCCTCTGGGGCCAACGTCCTGACTTTC
TRBV5-5	TRBJ2-7	TRBD1	14	few	CASSHRDRTYEQYF	TGTGCCAGCAGCCACCGGGACAGAACCTACGAGCAGTACTTC
TRBV6-5	TRBJ2-7	TRBD2	18	-	CASSYSTRDYPSSYEQYF	TGTGCCAGCAGTTACTCGACGAGGGACTACCCAAGCTCCTACGAGCAGTACTTC
TRBV27	TRBJ2-5	-	14	many	CASSFNRVQETQYF	TGTGCCAGCAGTTTCAACAGGGTACAAGAGACCCAGTACTTC
TRBV3-1	TRBJ2-1	TRBD2	12	-	CASSQSSSGQFF	TGTGCCAGCAGCCAATCTTCTAGCGGGCAGTTCTTC
TRBV7-9	TRBJ2-2	-	15	many	CASSLAQTNTGELFF	TGTGCCAGCAGCTTAGCCCAGACGAACACCGGGGAGCTGTTTTTT
TRBV29-1	TRBJ1-2	-	13	many	CSVRVDLNYGYTF	TGCAGCGTTCGCGTAGACCTTAACTATGGCTACACCTTC
TRBV7-9	TRBJ1-2	-	15	-	CASSSRPEGGYGYTF	TGTGCCAGCAGCTCCAGGCCGGAGGGAGGCTATGGCTACACCTTC
TRBV7-2	TRBJ2-1	-	11	-	CASSFVYEQFF	TGTGCCAGCAGCTTCGTCTATGAGCAGTTCTTC
TRBV4-1	TRBJ1-6	-	18	few	CASSQEWGALGNNSPLHF	TGCGCCAGCAGCCAAGAATGGGGGGCCCTCGGAAATAATTCACCCCTCCACTTT
TRBV28	TRBJ1-1	-	12	-	CASGYPNTEAFF	TGTGCCAGCGGATATCCTAACACTGAAGCTTTCTTT
TRBV20-1	TRBJ1-1	-	12	-	CSARTNIGQAFF	TGCAGTGCTAGAACAAACATAGGGCAAGCTTTCTTT
TRBV4-3	TRBJ1-1	-	17	few	CASSQDLYGGANTEAFF	TGCGCCAGCAGCCAAGATTTATATGGTGGGGCGAACACTGAAGCTTTCTTT
TRBV11-2	TRBJ2-5	TRBD2	16	many	CASSSELSGAQETQYF	TGTGCCAGCAGCTCCGAACTTAGCGGGGCCCAAGAGACCCAGTACTTC
TRBV2	TRBJ1-1	-	17	many	CASTKAVGLGGNTEAFF	TGTGCCAGCACAAAGGCGGTTGGCTTGGGTGGAAACACTGAAGCTTTCTTT
TRBV6-1	TRBJ1-5	-	13	few	CASSEVDYQPQHF	TGTGCCAGCAGTGAAGTTGATTATCAGCCCCAGCATTTT
TRBV7-3	TRBJ2-1	-	15	many	CASTSLEGPYNEQFF	TGTGCCAGCACCTCTTTGGAGGGCCCCTACAATGAGCAGTTCTTC
TRBV3-1	TRBJ1-2	-	13	many	CASSQISGPGYTF	TGTGCCAGCAGCCAAATATCAGGGCCGGGCTACACCTTC
TRBV30	TRBJ1-1	-	12	many	CARARANTEAFF	TGTGCACGAGCCAGAGCGAACACTGAAGCTTTCTTT
TRBV9	TRBJ1-1	-	17	many	CASSVFGGGLTNTEAFF	TGTGCCAGCAGCGTATTTGGGGGGGGGCTGACGAACACTGAAGCTTTCTTT
TRBV20-1	TRBJ2-1	-	13	few	CSASRTSNDEQFF	TGCAGTGCTAGCCGCACTAGCAACGATGAGCAGTTCTTC
TRBV3-1	TRBJ1-2	TRBD1	15	many	CASSQTPGQGPGYTF	TGTGCCAGCAGCCAAACTCCGGGACAGGGGCCCGGCTACACCTTC
TRBV28	TRBJ1-4	-	15	many	CASSRPGNTNEKLFF	TGTGCCAGCAGTAGACCAGGAAACACTAATGAAAAACTGTTTTTT
TRBV7-9	TRBJ2-5	TRBD2	15	many	CASSLASGSRETQYF	TGTGCCAGCAGCTTAGCTAGCGGGAGTCGGGAGACCCAGTACTTC
TRBV12-5	TRBJ1-4	TRBD1	16	few	CASGLGGTATNEKLFF	TGTGCTAGTGGTTTGGGCGGGACAGCAACTAATGAAAAACTGTTTTTT
TRBV20-1	TRBJ2-3	TRBD2	16	once	CSGGLSGRVGGDTQYF	TGCAGTGGAGGGCTAAGCGGGAGGGTCGGGGGAGATACGCAGTATTTT
TRBV9	TRBJ2-7	TRBD2	16	few	CASIVGGLAGTNEQYF	TGTGCCAGCATCGTAGGGGGTTTAGCGGGAACCAACGAGCAGTACTTC
TRBV7-9	TRBJ2-1	TRBD2	20	-	CASSLAQAGDRIFSYNEQFF	TGTGCCAGCAGCTTAGCGCAGGCGGGAGACCGAATCTTTTCCTACAATGAGCAGTTCTTC
TRBV29-1	TRBJ1-2	-	12	many	CSVLTGLNGYTF	TGCAGCGTTCTTACAGGGTTGAATGGCTACACCTTC